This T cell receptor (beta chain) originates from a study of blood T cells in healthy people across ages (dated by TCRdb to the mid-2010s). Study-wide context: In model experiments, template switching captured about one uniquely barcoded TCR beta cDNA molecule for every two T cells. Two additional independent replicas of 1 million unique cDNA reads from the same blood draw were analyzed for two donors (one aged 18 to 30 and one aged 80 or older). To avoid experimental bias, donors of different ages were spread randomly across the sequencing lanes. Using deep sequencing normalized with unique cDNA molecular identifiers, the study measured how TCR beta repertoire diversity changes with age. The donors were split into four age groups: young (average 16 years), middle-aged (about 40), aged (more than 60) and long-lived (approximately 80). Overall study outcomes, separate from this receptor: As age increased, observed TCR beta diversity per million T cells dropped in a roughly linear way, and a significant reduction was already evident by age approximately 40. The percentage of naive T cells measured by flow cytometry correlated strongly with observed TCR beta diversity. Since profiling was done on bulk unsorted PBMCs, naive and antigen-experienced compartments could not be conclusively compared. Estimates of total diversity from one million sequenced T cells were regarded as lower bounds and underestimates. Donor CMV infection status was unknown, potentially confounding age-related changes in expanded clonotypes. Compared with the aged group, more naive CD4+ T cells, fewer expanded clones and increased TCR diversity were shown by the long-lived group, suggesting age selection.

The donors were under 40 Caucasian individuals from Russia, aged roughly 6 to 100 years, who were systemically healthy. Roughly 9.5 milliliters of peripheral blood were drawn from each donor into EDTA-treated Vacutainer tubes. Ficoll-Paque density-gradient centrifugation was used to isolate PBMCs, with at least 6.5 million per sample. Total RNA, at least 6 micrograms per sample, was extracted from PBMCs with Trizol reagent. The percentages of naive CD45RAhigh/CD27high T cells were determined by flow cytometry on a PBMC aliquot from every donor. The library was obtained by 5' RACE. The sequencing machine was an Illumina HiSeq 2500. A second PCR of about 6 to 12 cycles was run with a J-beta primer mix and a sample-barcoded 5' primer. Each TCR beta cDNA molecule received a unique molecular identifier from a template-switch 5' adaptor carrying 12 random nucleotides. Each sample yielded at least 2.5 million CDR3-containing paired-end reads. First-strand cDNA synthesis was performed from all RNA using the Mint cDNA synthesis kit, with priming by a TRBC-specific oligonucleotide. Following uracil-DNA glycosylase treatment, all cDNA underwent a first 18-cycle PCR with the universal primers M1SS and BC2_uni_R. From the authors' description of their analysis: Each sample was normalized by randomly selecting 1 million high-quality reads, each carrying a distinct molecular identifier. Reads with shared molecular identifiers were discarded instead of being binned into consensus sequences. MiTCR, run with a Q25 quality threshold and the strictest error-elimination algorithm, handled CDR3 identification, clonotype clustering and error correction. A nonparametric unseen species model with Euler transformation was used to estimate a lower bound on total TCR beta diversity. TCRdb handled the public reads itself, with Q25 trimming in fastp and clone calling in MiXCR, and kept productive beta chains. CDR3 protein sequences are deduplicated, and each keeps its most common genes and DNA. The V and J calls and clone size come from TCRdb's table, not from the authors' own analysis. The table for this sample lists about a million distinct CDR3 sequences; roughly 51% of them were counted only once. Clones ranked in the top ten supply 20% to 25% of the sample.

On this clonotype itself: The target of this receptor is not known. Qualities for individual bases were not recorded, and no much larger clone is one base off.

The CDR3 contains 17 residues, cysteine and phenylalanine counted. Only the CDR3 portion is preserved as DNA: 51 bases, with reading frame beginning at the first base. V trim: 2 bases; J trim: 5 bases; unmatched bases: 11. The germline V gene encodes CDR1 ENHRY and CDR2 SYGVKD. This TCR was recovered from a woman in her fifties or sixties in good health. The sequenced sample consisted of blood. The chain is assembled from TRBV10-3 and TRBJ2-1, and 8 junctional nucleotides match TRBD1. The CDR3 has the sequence CAISEGPGTGFHNEQFF. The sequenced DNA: TGTGCCATCAGTGAGGGTCCCGGGACAGGATTTCACAATGAGCAGTTCTTC.